This TCR beta chain was profiled in a study of OX40 agonist ivuxolimab in advanced cancers. A history of autoimmune disease or systemic immunosuppression excluded patients. Assay used: immunoSEQ multiplex PCR; TCRdb lists only in-frame clones, some missing. The table has tens of thousands of clones, roughly 91% seen once. Germline-derived CDR1 and CDR2 are SGDLS and YYNGEE. CDR3 length: 15 residues. V was clipped by 4 bases and J by 2 bases; unmatched bases: 5. This clone was seen just once. This material consisted of CD4+ or CD8+ T cells sorted from blood, taken in a trial of the OX40 agonist ivuxolimab. This clonotype originated in an adult with an advanced solid tumor such as melanoma, head and neck, liver or kidney cancer. The chain recombines TRBV9 with TRBJ1-1; 10 nucleotides align to TRBD1. CDR3 loop: CASSPRTGGNTEAFF. CDR3 DNA sequence: TGTGCCAGCAGCCCGCGGACAGGGGGAAACACTGAAGCTTTCTTT. Variable domain in full (rest from reference TRBV9 and TRBJ1-1): DSGVTQTPKHLITATGQRVTLRCSPRSGDLSVYWYQQSLDQGLQFLIQYYNGEERAKGNILERFSAQQFPDLHSELNLSSLELGDSALYFCASSPRTGGNTEAFFGQGTRLTVV.